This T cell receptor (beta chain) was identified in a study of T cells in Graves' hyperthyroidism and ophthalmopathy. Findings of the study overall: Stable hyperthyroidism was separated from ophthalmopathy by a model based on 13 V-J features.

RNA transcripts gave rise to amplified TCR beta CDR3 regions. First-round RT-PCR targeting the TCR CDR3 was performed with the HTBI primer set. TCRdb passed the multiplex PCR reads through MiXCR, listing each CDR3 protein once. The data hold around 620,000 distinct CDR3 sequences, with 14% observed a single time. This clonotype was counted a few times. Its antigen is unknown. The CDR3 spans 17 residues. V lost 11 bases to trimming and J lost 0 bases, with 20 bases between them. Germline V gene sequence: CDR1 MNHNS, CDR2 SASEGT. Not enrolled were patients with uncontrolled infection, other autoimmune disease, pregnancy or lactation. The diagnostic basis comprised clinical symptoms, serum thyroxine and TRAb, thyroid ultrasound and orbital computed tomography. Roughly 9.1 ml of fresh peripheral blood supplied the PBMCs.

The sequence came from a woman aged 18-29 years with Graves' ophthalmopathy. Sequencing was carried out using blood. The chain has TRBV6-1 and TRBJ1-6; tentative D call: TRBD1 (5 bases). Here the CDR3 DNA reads TGTGCCGGCCCCCGGGGCCGGGAGAGCTCCTATAATTCACCCCTCCACTTT. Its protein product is CAGPRGRESSYNSPLHF.